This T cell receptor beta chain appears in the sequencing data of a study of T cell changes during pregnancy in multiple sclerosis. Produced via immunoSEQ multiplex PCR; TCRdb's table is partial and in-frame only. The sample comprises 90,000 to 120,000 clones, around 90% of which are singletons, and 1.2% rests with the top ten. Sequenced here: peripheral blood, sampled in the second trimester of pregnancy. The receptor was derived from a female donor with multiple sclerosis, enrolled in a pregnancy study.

CDR3 sequence: CASSPWDYSEQYF. CDR3 coding DNA: TGTGCCAGTAGTCCCTGGGACTACAGCGAGCAGTACTTC. The chain joins TRBV19 to TRBJ2-7; 7 bases line up with TRBD2. V was clipped by 5 bases and J by 6 bases; unmatched bases: 7. This CDR3 comprises 13 residues. Per the germline V gene, CDR1 is LNHDA and CDR2 is SQIVND (reference sequence).